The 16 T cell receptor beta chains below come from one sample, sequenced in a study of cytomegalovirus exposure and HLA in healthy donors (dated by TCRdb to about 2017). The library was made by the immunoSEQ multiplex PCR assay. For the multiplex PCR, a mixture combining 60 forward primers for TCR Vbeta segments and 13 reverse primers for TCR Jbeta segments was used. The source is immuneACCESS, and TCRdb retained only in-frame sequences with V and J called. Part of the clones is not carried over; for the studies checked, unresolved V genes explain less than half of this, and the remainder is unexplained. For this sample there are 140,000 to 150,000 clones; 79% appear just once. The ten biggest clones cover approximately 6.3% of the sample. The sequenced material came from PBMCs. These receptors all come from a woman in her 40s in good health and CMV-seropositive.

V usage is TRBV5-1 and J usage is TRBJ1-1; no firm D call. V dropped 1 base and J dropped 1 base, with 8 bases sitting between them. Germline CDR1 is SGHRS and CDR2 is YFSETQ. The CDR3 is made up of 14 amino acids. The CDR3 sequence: CASSLQAENTEAFF. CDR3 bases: TGCGCCAGCAGCTTGCAAGCTGAGAACACTGAAGCTTTCTTT.

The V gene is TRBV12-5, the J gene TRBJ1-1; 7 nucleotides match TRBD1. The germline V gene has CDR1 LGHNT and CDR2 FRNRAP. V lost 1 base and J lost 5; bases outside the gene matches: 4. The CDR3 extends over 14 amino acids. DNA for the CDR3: TGTGCTAGTGGTTTGGACGACAGGGCTACTGAAGCTTTCTTT. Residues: CASGLDDRATEAFF. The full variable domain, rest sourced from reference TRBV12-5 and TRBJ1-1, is DARVTQTPRHKVTEMGQEVTMRCQPILGHNTVFWYRQTMMQGLELLAYFRNRAPLDDSGMPKDRFSAEMPDATLATLKIQPSEPRDSAVYFCASGLDDRATEAFFGQGTRLTVV.

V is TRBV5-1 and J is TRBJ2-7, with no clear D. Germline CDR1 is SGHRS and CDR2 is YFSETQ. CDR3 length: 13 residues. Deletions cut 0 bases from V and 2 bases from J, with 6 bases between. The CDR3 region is CASSLGTPYEQYF. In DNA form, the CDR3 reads TGCGCCAGCAGCTTGGGCACACCCTACGAGCAGTACTTC.

The CDR3 protein is CASSLALAQTGTTEAFF. The CDR3 DNA sequence: TGTGCCAGCAGCTTAGCTCTGGCCCAAACAGGGACCACTGAAGCTTTCTTT. The chain is built from TRBV7-9 and TRBJ1-1; the D gene is possibly TRBD1 (6 bases). Germline CDR1 and CDR2: SEHNR and FQNEAQ (reference sequence). V gave up 0 bases and J gave up 4 bases, with 18 bases separating them. This CDR3 spans 17 amino acids.

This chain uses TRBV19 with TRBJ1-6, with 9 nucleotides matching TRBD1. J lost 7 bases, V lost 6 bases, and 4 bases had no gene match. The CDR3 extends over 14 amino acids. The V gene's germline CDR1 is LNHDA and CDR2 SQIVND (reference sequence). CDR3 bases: TGTGCCAGTAGGGGACAGGGTAGGAATTCACCCCTCCACTTT. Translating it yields CASRGQGRNSPLHF.

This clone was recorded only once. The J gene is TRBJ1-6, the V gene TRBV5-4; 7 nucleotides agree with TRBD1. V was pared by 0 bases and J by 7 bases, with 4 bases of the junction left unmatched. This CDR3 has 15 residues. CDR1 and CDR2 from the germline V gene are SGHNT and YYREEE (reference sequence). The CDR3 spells CASSLDRGGNSPLHF. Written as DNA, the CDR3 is TGTGCCAGCAGCTTGGACAGGGGCGGGAATTCACCCCTCCACTTT.

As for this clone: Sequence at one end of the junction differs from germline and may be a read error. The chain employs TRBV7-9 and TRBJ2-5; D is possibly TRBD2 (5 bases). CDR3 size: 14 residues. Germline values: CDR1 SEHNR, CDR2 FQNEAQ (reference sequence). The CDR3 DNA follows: TGTTCCAGCAGCTTCGCCGGACTTTTGGAGACCCAGTACTTC. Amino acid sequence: CSSSFAGLLETQYF.

The CDR3 reads CASIPDRVNTEAFF. The CDR3 nucleotides are TGTGCCAGCATCCCGGACAGGGTGAACACTGAAGCTTTCTTT. The chain recombines TRBV6-1 with TRBJ1-1; TRBD1 agrees at 8 bases. With V trimmed by 7 bases and J by 0 bases, 4 bases remained unmatched. In germline, CDR1 is MNHNS, CDR2 SASEGT. The CDR3 consists of 14 residues.

CDR3 protein: CASSQDRVPAGYTF. CDR3 coding DNA: TGCGCCAGCAGCCAAGATCGGGTCCCGGCGGGCTACACCTTC. V usage is TRBV4-1 and J usage is TRBJ1-2; D gene unclear. In germline, CDR1 is MGHRA, CDR2 YSYEKL. V was pared by 0 bases and J by 8 bases, with 13 bases between. The CDR3 has 14 amino acids.

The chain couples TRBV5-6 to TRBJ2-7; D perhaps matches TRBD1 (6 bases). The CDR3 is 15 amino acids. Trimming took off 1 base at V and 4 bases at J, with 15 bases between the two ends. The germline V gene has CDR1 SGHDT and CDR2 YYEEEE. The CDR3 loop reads CASSLLAGDPYEQYF. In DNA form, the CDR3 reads TGTGCCAGCAGCTTGTTGGCAGGGGACCCATACGAGCAGTACTTC.

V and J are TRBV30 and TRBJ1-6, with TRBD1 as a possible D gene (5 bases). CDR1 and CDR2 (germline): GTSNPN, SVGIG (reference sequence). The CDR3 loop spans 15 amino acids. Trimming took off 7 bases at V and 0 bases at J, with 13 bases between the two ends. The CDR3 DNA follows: TGTGCCTCGCAGCAGGGTAGCTCCTATAATTCACCCCTCCACTTT. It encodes CASQQGSSYNSPLHF.

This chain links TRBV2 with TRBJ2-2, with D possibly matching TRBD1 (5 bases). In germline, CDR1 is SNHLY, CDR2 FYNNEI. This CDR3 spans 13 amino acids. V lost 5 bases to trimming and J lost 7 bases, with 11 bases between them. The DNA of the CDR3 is TGTGCCAGCAGTTGGCAGGGTCACGGGGAGCTGTTTTTT. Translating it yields CASSWQGHGELFF. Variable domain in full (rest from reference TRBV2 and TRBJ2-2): EPEVTQTPSHQVTQMGQEVILRCVPISNHLYFYWYRQILGQKVEFLVSFYNNEISEKSEIFDDQFSVERPDGSNFTLKIRSTKLEDSAMYFCASSWQGHGELFFGEGSRLTVL.

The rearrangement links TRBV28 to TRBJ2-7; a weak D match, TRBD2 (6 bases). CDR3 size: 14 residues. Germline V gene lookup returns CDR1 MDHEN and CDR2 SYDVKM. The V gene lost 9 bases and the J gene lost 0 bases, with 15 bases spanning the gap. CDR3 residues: CASGARGISYEQYF. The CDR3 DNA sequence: TGTGCCAGTGGCGCTCGGGGGATCTCCTACGAGCAGTACTTC.

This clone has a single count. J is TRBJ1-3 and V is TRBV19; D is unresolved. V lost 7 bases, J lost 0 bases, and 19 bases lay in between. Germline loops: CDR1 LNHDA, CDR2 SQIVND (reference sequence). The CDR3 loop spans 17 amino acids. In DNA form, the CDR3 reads TGTGCCAGTACCCGATTCCCTCTCAAGAGCTCTGGAAACACCATATATTTT. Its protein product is CASTRFPLKSSGNTIYF.

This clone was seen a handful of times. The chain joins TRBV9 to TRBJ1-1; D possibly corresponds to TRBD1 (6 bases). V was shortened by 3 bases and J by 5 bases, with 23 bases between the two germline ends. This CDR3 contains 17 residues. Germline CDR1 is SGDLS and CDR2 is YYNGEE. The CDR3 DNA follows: TGTGCCAGCAGCGAGGGGGGGCCCTGGGGGAAGGCAACTGAAGCTTTCTTT. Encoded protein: CASSEGGPWGKATEAFF.

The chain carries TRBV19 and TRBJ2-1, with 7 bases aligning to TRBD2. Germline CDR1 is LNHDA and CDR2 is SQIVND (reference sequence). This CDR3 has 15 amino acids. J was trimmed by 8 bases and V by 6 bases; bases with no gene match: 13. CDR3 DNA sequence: TGTGCCAGTAGACCGCTTTCGGGGGGTGGCCATGAGCAGTTCTTC. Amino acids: CASRPLSGGGHEQFF.